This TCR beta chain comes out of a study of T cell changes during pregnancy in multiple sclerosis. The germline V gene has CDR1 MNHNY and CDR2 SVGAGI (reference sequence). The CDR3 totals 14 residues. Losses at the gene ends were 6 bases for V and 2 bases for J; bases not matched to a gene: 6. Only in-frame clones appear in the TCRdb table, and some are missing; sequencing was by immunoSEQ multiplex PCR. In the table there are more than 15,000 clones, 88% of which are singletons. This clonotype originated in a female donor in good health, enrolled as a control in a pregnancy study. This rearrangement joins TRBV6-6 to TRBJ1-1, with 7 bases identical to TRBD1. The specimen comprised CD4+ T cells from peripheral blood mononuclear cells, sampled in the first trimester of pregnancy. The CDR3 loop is CASRADRANTEAFF. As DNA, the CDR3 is TGTGCCAGCAGGGCCGACAGGGCCAACACTGAAGCTTTCTTT.